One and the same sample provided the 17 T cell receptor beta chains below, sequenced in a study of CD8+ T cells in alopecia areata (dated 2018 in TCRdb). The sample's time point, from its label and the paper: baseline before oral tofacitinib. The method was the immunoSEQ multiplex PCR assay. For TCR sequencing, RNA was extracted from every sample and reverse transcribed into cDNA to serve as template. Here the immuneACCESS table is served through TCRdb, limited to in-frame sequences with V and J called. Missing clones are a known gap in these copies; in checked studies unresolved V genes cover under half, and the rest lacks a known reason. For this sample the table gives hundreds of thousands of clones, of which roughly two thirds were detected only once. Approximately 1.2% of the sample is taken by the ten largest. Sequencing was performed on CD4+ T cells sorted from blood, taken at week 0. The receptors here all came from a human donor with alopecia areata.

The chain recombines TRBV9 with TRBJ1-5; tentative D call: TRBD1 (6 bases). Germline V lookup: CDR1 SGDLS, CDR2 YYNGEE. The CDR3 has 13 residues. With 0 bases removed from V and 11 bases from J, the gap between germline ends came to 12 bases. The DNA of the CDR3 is TGTGCCAGCAGCGTAGGGTCAGGGGATTCCCAGCATTTT. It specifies CASSVGSGDSQHF.

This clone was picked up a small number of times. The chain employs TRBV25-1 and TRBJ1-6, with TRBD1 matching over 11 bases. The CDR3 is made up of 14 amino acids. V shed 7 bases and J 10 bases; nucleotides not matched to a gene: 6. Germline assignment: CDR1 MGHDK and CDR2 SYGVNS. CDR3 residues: CASIRDRGRSPLHF. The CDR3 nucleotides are TGTGCCAGCATACGGGACAGGGGGAGGTCACCCCTCCACTTT.

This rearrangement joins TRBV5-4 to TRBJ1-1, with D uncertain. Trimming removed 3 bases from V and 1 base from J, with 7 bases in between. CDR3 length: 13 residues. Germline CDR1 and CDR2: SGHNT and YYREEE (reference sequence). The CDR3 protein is CASSSTANTEAFF. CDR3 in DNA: TGTGCCAGCAGCTCGACCGCGAACACTGAAGCTTTCTTT.

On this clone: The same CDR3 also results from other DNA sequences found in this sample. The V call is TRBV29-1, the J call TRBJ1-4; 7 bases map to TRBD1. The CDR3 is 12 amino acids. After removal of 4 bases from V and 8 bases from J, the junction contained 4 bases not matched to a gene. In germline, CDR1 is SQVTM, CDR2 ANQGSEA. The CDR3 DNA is TGCAGCGTTGGTCAGGGGGGCGAAAAACTGTTTTTT. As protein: CSVGQGGEKLFF.

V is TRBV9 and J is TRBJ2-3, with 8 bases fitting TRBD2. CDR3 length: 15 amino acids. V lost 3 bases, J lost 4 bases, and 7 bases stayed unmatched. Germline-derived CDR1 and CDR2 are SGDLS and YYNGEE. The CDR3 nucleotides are TGTGCCAGCAGCGCCTTAGGACTAGCTTCAGATACGCAGTATTTT. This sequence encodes CASSALGLASDTQYF.

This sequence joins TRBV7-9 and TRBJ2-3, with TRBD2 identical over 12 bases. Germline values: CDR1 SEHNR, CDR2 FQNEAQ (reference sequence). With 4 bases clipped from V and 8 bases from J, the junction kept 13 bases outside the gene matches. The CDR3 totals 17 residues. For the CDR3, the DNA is TGTGCCAGCAGCTCGAATTCCCTAGCGGGGGGGCCATTTACGCAGTATTTT. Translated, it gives CASSSNSLAGGPFTQYF.

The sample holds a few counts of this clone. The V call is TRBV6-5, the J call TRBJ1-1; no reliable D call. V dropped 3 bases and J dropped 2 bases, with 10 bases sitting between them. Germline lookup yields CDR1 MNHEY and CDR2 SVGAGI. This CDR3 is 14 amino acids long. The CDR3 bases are TGTGCCAGCAGTTATTTACGGGGAAACACTGAAGCTTTCTTT. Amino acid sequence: CASSYLRGNTEAFF.

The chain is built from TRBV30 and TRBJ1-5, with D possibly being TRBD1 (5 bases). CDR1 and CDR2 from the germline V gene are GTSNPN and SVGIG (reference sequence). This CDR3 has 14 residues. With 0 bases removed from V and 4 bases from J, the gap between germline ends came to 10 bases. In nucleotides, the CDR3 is TGTGCCTGGAGTGTACACGGGGCTAATCAGCCCCAGCATTTT. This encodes CAWSVHGANQPQHF.

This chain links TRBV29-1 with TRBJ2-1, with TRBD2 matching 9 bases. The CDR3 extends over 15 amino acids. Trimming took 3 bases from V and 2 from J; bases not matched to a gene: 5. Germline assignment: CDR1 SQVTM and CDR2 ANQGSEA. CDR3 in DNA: TGCAGCGTTGACGGCGGGGGGGCCCCCTACAATGAGCAGTTCTTC. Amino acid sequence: CSVDGGGAPYNEQFF.

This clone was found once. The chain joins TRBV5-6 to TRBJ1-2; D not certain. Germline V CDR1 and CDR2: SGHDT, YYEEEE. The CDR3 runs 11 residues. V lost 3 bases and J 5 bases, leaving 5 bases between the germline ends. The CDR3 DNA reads TGTGCCAGCAGCTCGGAGTATGGCTACACCTTC. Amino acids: CASSSEYGYTF.

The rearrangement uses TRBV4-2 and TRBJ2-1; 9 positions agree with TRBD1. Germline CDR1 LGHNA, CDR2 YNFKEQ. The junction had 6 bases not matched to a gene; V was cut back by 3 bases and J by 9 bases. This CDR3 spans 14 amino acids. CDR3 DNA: TGTGCCAGCAGCCACAGGACAGGGGATGGTGAGCAGTTCTTC. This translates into CASSHRTGDGEQFF.

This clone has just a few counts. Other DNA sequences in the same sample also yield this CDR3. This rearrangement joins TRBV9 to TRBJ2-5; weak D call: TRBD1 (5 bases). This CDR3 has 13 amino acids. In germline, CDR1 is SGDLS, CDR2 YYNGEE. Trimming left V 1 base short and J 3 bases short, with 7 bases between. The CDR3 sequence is CASSVRGEETQYF. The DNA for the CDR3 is TGTGCCAGCAGCGTAAGGGGCGAAGAGACCCAGTACTTC.

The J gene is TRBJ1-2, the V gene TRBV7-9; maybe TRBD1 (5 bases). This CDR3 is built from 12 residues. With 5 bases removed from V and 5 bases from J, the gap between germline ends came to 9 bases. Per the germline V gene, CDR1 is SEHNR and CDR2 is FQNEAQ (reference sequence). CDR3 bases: TGTGCCAGCAGCAATCCAGGGTATGGCTACACCTTC. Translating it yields CASSNPGYGYTF.

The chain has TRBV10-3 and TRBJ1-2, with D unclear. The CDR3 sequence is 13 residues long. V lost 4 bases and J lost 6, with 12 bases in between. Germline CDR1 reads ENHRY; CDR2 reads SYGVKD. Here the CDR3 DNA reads TGTGCCATCAGTGGAACCCGCCCCCATGGCTACACCTTC. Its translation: CAISGTRPHGYTF.

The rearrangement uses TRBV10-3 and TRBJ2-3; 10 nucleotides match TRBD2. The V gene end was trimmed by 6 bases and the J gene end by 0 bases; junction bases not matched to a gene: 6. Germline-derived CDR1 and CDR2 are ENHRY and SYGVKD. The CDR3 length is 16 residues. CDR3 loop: CAISRSGGPSTDTQYF. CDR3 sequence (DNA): TGTGCCATCAGCCGTAGCGGGGGGCCTAGCACAGATACGCAGTATTTT.

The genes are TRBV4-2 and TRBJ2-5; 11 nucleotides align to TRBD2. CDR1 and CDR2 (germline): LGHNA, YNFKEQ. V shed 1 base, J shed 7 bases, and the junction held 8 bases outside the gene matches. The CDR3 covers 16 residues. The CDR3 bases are TGTGCCAGCAGCCAAGCCTCTAGCGGGGGGCGCGGGACCCAGTACTTC. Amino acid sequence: CASSQASSGGRGTQYF.

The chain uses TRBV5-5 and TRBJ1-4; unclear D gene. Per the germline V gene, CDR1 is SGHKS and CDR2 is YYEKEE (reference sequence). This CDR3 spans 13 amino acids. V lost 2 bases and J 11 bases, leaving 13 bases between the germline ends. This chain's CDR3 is CASSFSSTGKLFF. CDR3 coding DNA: TGTGCCAGCAGCTTTTCGTCTACGGGTAAACTGTTTTTT.